This TCR beta chain was recovered during a study of T cells in Graves' hyperthyroidism and ophthalmopathy. As for the study in general: Blood from the periphery was taken at initial diagnosis, before any treatment.

This clonotype was observed a few times. What it binds is not known. Overall study findings and caveats: A model using 13 V-J features told ophthalmopathy apart from stable hyperthyroidism.

Diagnosis rested on symptoms, serum thyroxine and TRAb, thyroid ultrasound, and orbital computed tomography. Trimming took off 1 base at V and 2 bases at J, with 10 bases between the two ends. This CDR3 region has 15 residues. Germline V gene data show CDR1 as SGHNT and CDR2 as YYREEE (reference sequence). Amplification yielded TCR beta CDR3 regions, with RNA transcripts as the source. When the TCR CDR3 underwent first-round RT-PCR, the HTBI primer set was used. Each CDR3 protein is one row after TCRdb ran MiXCR on the multiplex PCR reads. The repertoire holds more than 350,000 distinct CDR3 sequences, with roughly 15% as singletons.

This chain uses TRBV5-4 with TRBJ1-3; D not certain. The origin of this receptor is a woman aged 30 to 39 with Graves' ophthalmopathy. Sequencing was done on a sample of blood. The CDR3 DNA reads TGTGCCAGCAGCTTGAAAGGCACAGCTGGAAACACCATATATTTT. Residues: CASSLKGTAGNTIYF.